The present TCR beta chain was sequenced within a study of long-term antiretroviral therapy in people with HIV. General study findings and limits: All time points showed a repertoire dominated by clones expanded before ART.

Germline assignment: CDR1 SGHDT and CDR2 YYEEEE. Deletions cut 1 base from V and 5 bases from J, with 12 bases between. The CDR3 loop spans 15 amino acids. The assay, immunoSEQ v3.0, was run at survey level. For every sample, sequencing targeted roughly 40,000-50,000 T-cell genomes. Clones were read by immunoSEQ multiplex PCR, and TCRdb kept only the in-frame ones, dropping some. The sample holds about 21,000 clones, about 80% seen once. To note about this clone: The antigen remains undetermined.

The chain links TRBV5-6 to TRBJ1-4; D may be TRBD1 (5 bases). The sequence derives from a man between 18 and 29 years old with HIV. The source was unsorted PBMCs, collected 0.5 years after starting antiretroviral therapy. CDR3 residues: CASSLWAGRNEKLFF. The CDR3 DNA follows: TGTGCCAGCAGCTTGTGGGCAGGGAGAAATGAAAAACTGTTTTTT.